Shown below are 20 T cell receptor beta chains from a single sample sequenced in a study of blood T cell repertoires in COVID-19. TCRdb's copy holds only in-frame clones and misses some; the assay was immunoSEQ multiplex PCR. The sample has over 100,000 clones, 80% seen once. Sequencing was done on a sample of peripheral blood. Receptors originate from a human donor in a cohort sampled during active or convalescent COVID-19.

The rearrangement joins TRBV2 to TRBJ1-2; D possibly corresponds to TRBD1 (6 bases). V dropped 8 bases and J dropped 2 bases, with 12 bases sitting between them. Germline values: CDR1 SNHLY, CDR2 FYNNEI. The CDR3 runs 13 residues. CDR3 region: CASRGQNNYGYTF. CDR3 in DNA: TGTGCCAGCCGAGGACAGAACAACTATGGCTACACCTTC. Filled out from reference TRBV2 and TRBJ1-2, the complete variable domain reads EPEVTQTPSHQVTQMGQEVILRCVPISNHLYFYWYRQILGQKVEFLVSFYNNEISEKSEIFDDQFSVERPDGSNFTLKIRSTKLEDSAMYFCASRGQNNYGYTFGSGTRLTVV.

J is TRBJ2-1 and V is TRBV27; unclear D gene. With 2 bases removed from V and 7 bases from J, the gap between germline ends came to 12 bases. The CDR3 extends over 14 amino acids. Germline V gives CDR1 MNHEY, CDR2 SMNVEV (reference sequence). This CDR3 reads CASSLLILSNEQFF. DNA of the CDR3: TGTGCCAGCAGTTTACTAATTCTAAGTAATGAGCAGTTCTTC.

The chain recombines TRBV5-1 with TRBJ2-7; 7 nucleotides agree with TRBD2. V was pared by 4 bases and J by 3 bases, with 7 bases of the junction left unmatched. The CDR3 runs 14 residues. Per germline, CDR1 SGHRS and CDR2 YFSETQ. CDR3 sequence (DNA): TGCGCCAGCAGCCAGGCGGGGGTGGTCTACGAGCAGTACTTC. This encodes CASSQAGVVYEQYF.

V gene TRBV7-9 combines with J gene TRBJ1-2, with 8 bases aligning to TRBD1. The ends lost 0 bases at V and 4 bases at J; junction bases unmatched: 1. CDR3 length: 14 residues. CDR1 SEHNR and CDR2 FQNEAQ come from the germline V gene (reference sequence). In DNA form, the CDR3 reads TGTGCCAGCAGCTTAGCGGACAGGGCCTATGGCTACACCTTC. Translated, it gives CASSLADRAYGYTF.

The V call is TRBV1, the J call TRBJ1-1; TRBD1 is taken as the D call from the table, unchecked against the DNA. TRBV1 is reported as a pseudogene. The CDR3 is 15 amino acids. In DNA, the CDR3 is TGCACCAGCAGCCAAGATAGGGGAAAGAACACTGAAGCTTTCTTT. Translated: CTSSQDRGKNTEAFF.

This rearrangement joins TRBV6-5 to TRBJ1-1; 7 nucleotides line up with TRBD1. This CDR3 has 14 residues. The V gene's germline CDR1 is MNHEY and CDR2 SVGAGI. After removal of 5 bases from V and 1 base from J, the junction contained 4 bases not matched to a gene. The CDR3 DNA reads TGTGCCAGCAGTAGACAGGGAGGGAACACTGAAGCTTTCTTT. Translated, it gives CASSRQGGNTEAFF.

The chain links TRBV19 to TRBJ2-3; TRBD1 aligns across 8 bases. The CDR3 extends over 15 amino acids. From germline, CDR1 is LNHDA and CDR2 SQIVND (reference sequence). The V gene end was trimmed by 6 bases and the J gene end by 3 bases; junction bases not matched to a gene: 8. This CDR3 is CASRKQGEITDTQYF. As DNA, the CDR3 is TGTGCCAGTAGAAAACAGGGGGAAATAACAGATACGCAGTATTTT.

The CDR3 region has the DNA TGCAGCGTGGACAGGAACTATGGCTACACCTTC. This translates into CSVDRNYGYTF. V usage is TRBV29-1 and J usage is TRBJ1-2; 7 nucleotides line up with TRBD1. V lost 6 bases to trimming and J lost 2 bases; unmatched junction nucleotides: 0. Germline CDR1 and CDR2: SQVTM and ANQGSEA. The CDR3 length is 11 residues.

The chain is built from TRBV14 and TRBJ2-2, with 7 bases identical to TRBD1. Trimming cost V 4 bases and J 0 bases; bases outside gene matches: 8. Germline V lookup: CDR1 SGHDN, CDR2 FVKESK. This CDR3 has 17 residues. The CDR3 spells CASSRTRQGTNTGELFF. The DNA for the CDR3 is TGTGCCAGCAGCCGTACCCGACAGGGTACGAACACCGGGGAGCTGTTTTTT.

In this sample, this clone turned up a few times. The chain has TRBV30 and TRBJ2-7; perhaps TRBD2 as D (5 bases). The CDR3 has 15 amino acids. V was pared by 2 bases and J by 0 bases, with 14 bases between. CDR1 is GTSNPN, CDR2 SVGIG, per germline (reference sequence). Here the CDR3 reads CAWSKGLVGSYEQYF. The CDR3 DNA is TGTGCCTGGAGTAAAGGACTCGTGGGCTCCTACGAGCAGTACTTC.

This clone was seen once. V usage is TRBV6-2 or TRBV6-3 and J usage is TRBJ2-3; 8 bases are a match to TRBD1. This CDR3 contains 16 residues. Germline CDR1 and CDR2: MNHEY and SVGEGT. With 4 bases clipped from V and 3 bases from J, the junction kept 9 bases outside the gene matches. CDR3: CASSFRQGSRTDTQYF. For the CDR3, the DNA is TGTGCCAGCAGTTTCCGACAGGGGTCGCGGACAGATACGCAGTATTTT.

There are a few counts of this clone. The chain links TRBV14 to TRBJ2-3; 15 bases line up with TRBD2. Germline trimming cut 0 bases from V and 2 bases from J; bases unmatched to any gene: 6. CDR3 length: 19 residues. From germline, CDR1 is SGHDN and CDR2 FVKESK. The CDR3 DNA is TGTGCCAGCAGCCAAGATTGGGGACTAGCGGGGGGCTACACAGATACGCAGTATTTT. Translated: CASSQDWGLAGGYTDTQYF.

CDR3 DNA: TGTGCCAGCAGCTTAGCGCAGACTTCACAAGAGACCCAGTACTTC. This translates into CASSLAQTSQETQYF. The gene calls are TRBV7-2 and TRBJ2-5; D call uncertain. Trimming took 0 bases from V and 2 from J, leaving 10 bases between them. CDR3 size: 15 residues. The germline gives CDR1 SGHTA, CDR2 FQGNSA. Combining the CDR3 with reference TRBV7-2 and TRBJ2-5 gives the whole variable domain GAGVSQSPSNKVTEKGKDVELRCDPISGHTALYWYRQSLGQGLEFLIYFQGNSAPDKSGLPSDRFSAERTGGSVSTLTIQRTQQEDSAVYLCASSLAQTSQETQYFGPGTRLLVL.

This chain links TRBV6-5 with TRBJ1-2, with 7 bases that match TRBD1. V shed 8 bases, J shed 4 bases, and the junction held 13 bases outside the gene matches. This CDR3 is built from 15 residues. Germline V CDR1 and CDR2: MNHEY, SVGAGI. The DNA for the CDR3 is TGTGCCAGCTCACCAAAAAGGGACAGCCTCTATGGCTACACCTTC. This encodes CASSPKRDSLYGYTF.

The V call is TRBV5-6, the J call TRBJ2-4, with D hard to call. V lost 4 bases, J lost 7 bases, and 12 bases lay in between. CDR1 is SGHDT and CDR2 is YYEEEE in the germline V gene. The CDR3 is made up of 13 amino acids. As DNA, the CDR3 is TGTGCCAGCAGCCCGTCGAGGTTTAACATTCAGTACTTC. Encoded protein: CASSPSRFNIQYF. Using reference TRBV5-6 and TRBJ2-4 for the parts outside the CDR3, the full variable domain is DAGVTQSPTHLIKTRGQQVTLRCSPKSGHDTVSWYQQALGQGPQFIFQYYEEEERQRGNFPDRFSGHQFPNYSSELNVNALLLGDSALYLCASSPSRFNIQYFGAGTRLSVL.

The rearrangement links TRBV2 to TRBJ2-7; 7 positions match TRBD1. V shed 3 bases and J 4 bases; nucleotides not matched to a gene: 15. Germline CDR1 is SNHLY and CDR2 is FYNNEI. The CDR3 contains 17 residues. The CDR3 is CASSERLTGTVRYEQYF. CDR3 DNA sequence: TGTGCCAGCAGTGAGAGGTTAACCGGGACAGTACGATACGAGCAGTACTTC.

The rearrangement uses TRBV7-2 and TRBJ2-4; TRBD2 is a possible D gene (6 bases). In germline, CDR1 is SGHTA, CDR2 FQGNSA. V lost 1 base, J lost 3 bases, and 10 bases lay in between. The CDR3 contains 15 residues. The chain's CDR3 is CASSLGGGVKNIQYF. DNA of the CDR3: TGTGCCAGCAGCTTAGGGGGCGGGGTCAAAAACATTCAGTACTTC.

The chain combines TRBV2 with TRBJ2-5; 9 positions agree with TRBD1. Germline V lookup: CDR1 SNHLY, CDR2 FYNNEI. V dropped 4 bases and J dropped 5; count of bases not matched to a gene: 5. The CDR3 extends over 14 amino acids. The CDR3 reads CASSAGQGRETQYF. CDR3 coding DNA: TGTGCCAGCAGTGCGGGACAGGGACGGGAGACCCAGTACTTC.

There are a few counts of this clone. The rearrangement joins TRBV7-9 to TRBJ1-2, with 7 nucleotides matching TRBD1. The CDR3 loop spans 13 amino acids. Looked up from germline, CDR1 is SEHNR and CDR2 is FQNEAQ (reference sequence). J gave up 8 bases and V 0 bases, and 3 bases lay outside the gene matches. For the CDR3, the DNA is TGTGCCAGCAGCTTAGCAGGGGGCGGCGGCTACACCTTC. This gives the protein CASSLAGGGGYTF.

The chain recombines TRBV6-2 or TRBV6-3 with TRBJ2-3; 7 bases agree with TRBD1. Germline assignment: CDR1 MNHEY and CDR2 SVGEGT. V gave up 1 base and J gave up 4 bases; unmatched junction bases: 20. This CDR3 has 20 residues. The DNA of the CDR3 is TGTGCCAGCAGTTACTTCTTTTTTAGGGACAGCTCTTTGGGGCCAGATACGCAGTATTTT. This encodes CASSYFFFRDSSLGPDTQYF.